The 32 T cell receptor beta chains reported below all come from one sample, sequenced in a study of cytomegalovirus exposure and HLA in healthy donors. PCR amplification relied on 60 Vbeta primers (plus 13 Jbeta primers). The table came from immunoSEQ multiplex PCR; TCRdb's copy has only in-frame clones and leaves some out. The table lists under 110,000 clones, roughly four fifths of them singletons, with 2.5% to 3.5% in the top ten. Sequencing was performed on PBMCs. The receptors shown here come from a male donor in good health and CMV-seropositive.

The V gene is TRBV10-3, the J gene TRBJ1-2; TRBD1 matches 7 bases. The CDR3 has 13 residues. J lost 4 bases, V lost 6 bases, and 5 bases had no gene match. Germline V CDR1 and CDR2: ENHRY, SYGVKD. CDR3 DNA sequence: TGTGCCATCAGCGATAGGGGGCTCTATGGCTACACCTTC. Translation: CAISDRGLYGYTF.

The rearrangement uses TRBV9 and TRBJ2-7; 8 bases align to TRBD1. The CDR3 is made up of 15 amino acids. CDR1 and CDR2 (germline): SGDLS, YYNGEE. V shed 2 bases, J shed 2 bases, and the junction held 6 bases outside the gene matches. CDR3 amino acids: CASSVGQGGTYEQYF. DNA for the CDR3: TGTGCCAGCAGCGTTGGACAGGGAGGAACCTACGAGCAGTACTTC. Full variable domain (missing parts from reference TRBV9 and TRBJ2-7): DSGVTQTPKHLITATGQRVTLRCSPRSGDLSVYWYQQSLDQGLQFLIQYYNGEERAKGNILERFSAQQFPDLHSELNLSSLELGDSALYFCASSVGQGGTYEQYFGPGTRLTVT.

The J gene is TRBJ2-7, the V gene TRBV28; the match to TRBD1 covers 8 bases. CDR3 size: 12 residues. V lost 6 bases and J lost 3; bases outside the gene matches: 1. CDR1 and CDR2 (germline): MDHEN, SYDVKM. The CDR3 nucleotides are TGTGCCAGCAGCACAGGGGGCTACGAGCAGTACTTC. Translated: CASSTGGYEQYF.

The chain joins TRBV11-1 to TRBJ1-6; 7 bases match TRBD1. Germline lookup yields CDR1 SGHAT and CDR2 FQDESV (reference sequence). This CDR3 is built from 14 residues. V shed 5 bases and J 5 bases; nucleotides not matched to a gene: 3. The CDR3 reads CASSRTGNNSPLHF. Here the CDR3 DNA reads TGTGCCAGCAGCCGGACAGGAAATAATTCACCCCTCCACTTT. The entire variable domain, with the rest obtained from reference TRBV11-1 and TRBJ1-6, is as follows: EAEVAQSPRYKITEKSQAVAFWCDPISGHATLYWYRQILGQGPELLVQFQDESVVDDSQLPKDRFSAERLKGVDSTLKIQPAELGDSAMYLCASSRTGNNSPLHFGNGTRLTVT.

This clone was observed a single time. This chain connects TRBV7-2 to TRBJ1-2, with 7 bases fitting TRBD1. The germline gives CDR1 SGHTA, CDR2 FQGNSA. V was pared by 5 bases and J by 7 bases, with 10 bases of the junction left unmatched. The CDR3 is 14 residues long. CDR3 amino acids: CASSPIRGWVGYTF. In nucleotides, the CDR3 is TGTGCCAGCAGCCCGATCAGGGGGTGGGTTGGCTACACCTTC.

The rearrangement uses TRBV25-1 and TRBJ2-2; 7 positions match TRBD1. V was clipped by 1 base and J by 6 bases; unmatched bases: 2. The CDR3 totals 14 residues. Germline CDR1 and CDR2: MGHDK and SYGVNS. Written as DNA, the CDR3 is TGTGCCAGCAGTGAATGGCAGGGGGCCGGGGAGCTGTTTTTT. It translates to CASSEWQGAGELFF.

Only a few counts were recorded for this clone. The chain links TRBV30 to TRBJ1-1, with 9 nucleotides matching TRBD1. The CDR3 length is 13 residues. V shed 4 bases and J 7 bases; nucleotides not matched to a gene: 7. Germline assignment: CDR1 GTSNPN and CDR2 SVGIG (reference sequence). The CDR3 DNA sequence: TGTGCCTGGACCTCGGGACAGGGTGATGAAGCTTTCTTT. Amino acids: CAWTSGQGDEAFF.

This chain uses TRBV4-1 with TRBJ1-5; 7 nucleotides match TRBD1. After removal of 3 bases from V and 6 bases from J, the junction contained 8 bases not matched to a gene. The CDR3 totals 15 residues. In germline, CDR1 is MGHRA, CDR2 YSYEKL. CDR3 bases: TGCGCCAGCAGCCAGGCCGGGACAGAGGGTCAGCCCCAGCATTTT. Residues: CASSQAGTEGQPQHF.

This chain's CDR3 is CASSSDRFMGQFF. The CDR3 DNA sequence: TGTGCCAGTAGTTCGGACAGGTTTATGGGGCAGTTCTTC. This chain uses TRBV19 with TRBJ2-1; 7 bases map to TRBD1. This CDR3 is 13 amino acids long. With V trimmed by 5 bases and J by 12 bases, 10 bases remained unmatched. CDR1 is LNHDA, CDR2 SQIVND, per germline (reference sequence).

The rearrangement uses TRBV5-6 and TRBJ2-2; TRBD1 might be the D (6 bases). Trimming shortened V by 3 bases and J by 7 bases, and 10 bases separated the two germline ends. Germline loops: CDR1 SGHDT, CDR2 YYEEEE. This CDR3 region has 13 residues. This CDR3 is CASSSQGVGELFF. The DNA of the CDR3 is TGTGCCAGCAGCTCACAGGGTGTCGGGGAGCTGTTTTTT.

This clone has just a few counts. The rearrangement joins TRBV27 to TRBJ2-7, with D perhaps matching TRBD2 (7 bases). V lost 2 bases to trimming and J lost 2 bases, with 13 bases between them. Germline CDR1 and CDR2: MNHEY and SMNVEV (reference sequence). This CDR3 contains 15 residues. CDR3 in DNA: TGTGCCAGCAGTTTAAGGGGAGGGGGTGCCTACGAGCAGTACTTC. It is translated as CASSLRGGGAYEQYF.

CDR3 sequence: CASSTGGRQPQHF. CDR3 bases: TGTGCCAGCAGTACAGGGGGTCGTCAGCCCCAGCATTTT. V is TRBV28 and J is TRBJ1-5; 8 bases map to TRBD1. With 5 bases clipped from V and 6 bases from J, the junction kept 3 bases outside the gene matches. The germline CDR1 and CDR2 sequences are MDHEN and SYDVKM. The CDR3 runs to 13 residues.

This clone was detected once. The rearrangement uses TRBV25-1 and TRBJ2-5, with D perhaps matching TRBD1 (5 bases). The germline CDR1 and CDR2 sequences are MGHDK and SYGVNS. With 7 bases removed from V and 3 bases from J, the gap between germline ends came to 18 bases. CDR3 length: 15 amino acids. As DNA, the CDR3 is TGTGCCAGCACCCCGGATCGGGCCAGGGAAGAGACCCAGTACTTC. Amino acids: CASTPDRAREETQYF. The entire variable domain, with the rest obtained from reference TRBV25-1 and TRBJ2-5, is as follows: EADIYQTPRYLVIGTGKKITLECSQTMGHDKMYWYQQDPGMELHLIHYSYGVNSTEKGDLSSESTVSRIRTEHFPLTLESARPSHTSQYLCASTPDRAREETQYFGPGTRLLVL.

This chain connects TRBV9 to TRBJ2-1, with 8 nucleotides matching TRBD1. V lost 1 base to trimming and J lost 0 bases; unmatched junction nucleotides: 6. Germline V gene sequence: CDR1 SGDLS, CDR2 YYNGEE. There are 17 residues in the CDR3. The CDR3 bases are TGTGCCAGCAGCGTAACCGGGACAGGTAACTCCTACAATGAGCAGTTCTTC. Translation: CASSVTGTGNSYNEQFF.

This clone was found once. CDR3 sequence: CASSEFVPSYEQYF. In DNA form, the CDR3 reads TGTGCCAGCAGTGAATTCGTCCCCTCCTACGAGCAGTACTTC. The chain joins TRBV2 to TRBJ2-7, with D unresolved. Per germline, CDR1 SNHLY and CDR2 FYNNEI. CDR3 length: 14 amino acids. The ends were cut back, 2 bases at V and 0 bases at J, with 8 bases in the middle.

The gene calls are TRBV6-5 and TRBJ1-1, with D possibly TRBD1 on 5 matching bases. Germline V gene sequence: CDR1 MNHEY, CDR2 SVGAGI. Trimming stripped 0 bases from V and 6 bases from J, with 8 bases between. There are 13 residues in the CDR3. CDR3 nucleotides: TGTGCCAGCAGTTACTCAGGAGGGGCTGAAGCTTTCTTT. Protein sequence: CASSYSGGAEAFF.

This clone was recorded a few times. This sequence joins TRBV2 and TRBJ2-1; 10 bases are a match to TRBD2. The V gene's germline CDR1 is SNHLY and CDR2 FYNNEI. With V trimmed by 3 bases and J by 7 bases, 6 bases remained unmatched. The length of the CDR3 is 15 residues. The CDR3 loop reads CASSDLAGGGNEQFF. The DNA of the CDR3 is TGTGCCAGCAGTGACTTAGCGGGGGGTGGTAATGAGCAGTTCTTC.

This clone was counted a single time. This chain links TRBV28 with TRBJ2-6; 9 bases are shared with TRBD2. V was pared by 5 bases and J by 2 bases, with 4 bases of the junction left unmatched. This CDR3 spans 16 amino acids. The germline V gene has CDR1 MDHEN and CDR2 SYDVKM. Here the CDR3 DNA reads TGTGCCAGCAGTAAAGCGGGAGGAACTGGGGCCAACGTCCTGACTTTC. Translated: CASSKAGGTGANVLTF.

The V call is TRBV19, the J call TRBJ1-1; D may be TRBD1 (5 bases). V was shortened by 7 bases and J by 5 bases, with 17 bases between the two germline ends. CDR1 LNHDA and CDR2 SQIVND come from the germline V gene (reference sequence). The CDR3 covers 14 residues. The CDR3 reads CASTDPGMLTEAFF. The CDR3 bases are TGTGCCAGTACGGACCCAGGGATGTTGACTGAAGCTTTCTTT. Filled out from reference TRBV19 and TRBJ1-1, the complete variable domain reads DGGITQSPKYLFRKEGQNVTLSCEQNLNHDAMYWYRQDPGQGLRLIYYSQIVNDFQKGDIAEGYSVSREKKESFPLTVTSAQKNPTAFYLCASTDPGMLTEAFFGQGTRLTVV.

The genes are TRBV29-1 and TRBJ1-1; the D gene is possibly TRBD1 (6 bases). Trimming removed 3 bases at V and 1 base at J, with 9 bases between. CDR3 length: 13 residues. Germline V gives CDR1 SQVTM, CDR2 ANQGSEA. The CDR3 coding sequence is TGCAGCGTTGAGGACAGACCGAACACTGAAGCTTTCTTT. Its protein is CSVEDRPNTEAFF.

The sample holds one count of this clone. The chain joins TRBV9 to TRBJ2-3; tentatively, D is TRBD2 (6 bases). CDR3 length: 15 residues. Germline CDR1 and CDR2: SGDLS and YYNGEE. Trimming shortened V by 0 bases and J by 0 bases, and 8 bases separated the two germline ends. In nucleotides, the CDR3 is TGTGCCAGCAGCGTAGAACTAGCTAGCACAGATACGCAGTATTTT. Its protein product is CASSVELASTDTQYF.

The V call is TRBV4-3, the J call TRBJ1-2; TRBD1 matches 7 bases. V lost 2 bases and J lost 1; bases outside the gene matches: 1. This CDR3 spans 14 amino acids. The V gene's germline CDR1 is LGHNA and CDR2 YSLEER. CDR3 residues: CASSQSGGNYGYTF. The DNA for the CDR3 is TGCGCCAGCAGCCAATCAGGGGGTAACTATGGCTACACCTTC.

The CDR3 reads CASRGRTSYNEQFF. The CDR3 DNA reads as TGTGCCAGCAGGGGGCGGACCTCCTACAATGAGCAGTTCTTC. V usage is TRBV6-1 and J usage is TRBJ2-1; the D gene is possibly TRBD1 (5 bases). V was clipped by 6 bases and J by 0 bases, with 9 bases between them. The germline V gene encodes CDR1 MNHNS and CDR2 SASEGT. This CDR3 has 14 residues.

This chain uses TRBV6-1 with TRBJ2-7; TRBD2 might be the D (5 bases). Germline V gene lookup returns CDR1 MNHNS and CDR2 SASEGT. The V end was cut by 2 bases, the J end by 2 bases, with 13 bases between. This CDR3 has 15 amino acids. For the CDR3, the DNA is TGTGCCAGCAGTGAAACTGACGGGGTGACCTACGAGCAGTACTTC. This codes for CASSETDGVTYEQYF.

This rearrangement joins TRBV7-2 to TRBJ1-1, with no clear D. Trimming left V 0 bases short and J 0 bases short, with 8 bases between. The CDR3 runs to 15 residues. From germline, CDR1 is SGHTA and CDR2 FQGNSA. DNA for the CDR3: TGTGCCAGCAGCTTAGCGAGCAGGATGAACACTGAAGCTTTCTTT. Its protein is CASSLASRMNTEAFF.

V and J are TRBV6-6 and TRBJ2-1; 7 bases are shared with TRBD1. J gave up 7 bases and V 8 bases, and 5 bases lay outside the gene matches. Germline V CDR1 and CDR2: MNHNY, SVGAGI (reference sequence). There are 12 residues in the CDR3. The CDR3: CASWQGVNEQFF. The DNA of the CDR3 is TGTGCCAGCTGGCAGGGGGTGAATGAGCAGTTCTTC.

This clone was picked up one time. The chain uses TRBV6-5 and TRBJ2-1; 9 bases are shared with TRBD1. The V and J ends lost 9 bases and 9 bases, in that order; junction bases with no gene match: 9. Looked up from germline, CDR1 is MNHEY and CDR2 is SVGAGI. The CDR3 loop spans 13 amino acids. The CDR3 loop is CASRLGQGLEQFF. DNA of the CDR3: TGTGCCAGTAGATTAGGACAGGGGCTTGAGCAGTTCTTC.

This CDR3 is CASRLRQGGEQFF. For the CDR3, the DNA is TGTGCCAGCAGATTACGACAGGGCGGTGAGCAGTTCTTC. V and J are TRBV6-5 and TRBJ2-1, with TRBD1 matching 7 bases. Trimming at V came to 6 bases and at J to 9 bases, leaving 8 bases not matched to a gene. CDR1 is MNHEY and CDR2 is SVGAGI in the germline V gene. The CDR3 is made up of 13 amino acids.

The CDR3 reads CASSAGQGAYYEQYF. The DNA for the CDR3 is TGTGCCAGTAGTGCTGGACAGGGGGCTTACTACGAGCAGTACTTC. The chain carries TRBV19 and TRBJ2-7; TRBD1 agrees at 11 bases. The CDR3 has 15 amino acids. J was trimmed by 3 bases and V by 5 bases; bases with no gene match: 6. From germline, CDR1 is LNHDA and CDR2 SQIVND (reference sequence).

V gene TRBV9 combines with J gene TRBJ2-3; D perhaps matches TRBD2 (5 bases). Germline V CDR1 and CDR2: SGDLS, YYNGEE. The ends were cut back, 3 bases at V and 6 bases at J, with 8 bases in the middle. The CDR3 contains 12 residues. The CDR3 coding sequence is TGTGCCAGCAGCGCCGGGGTGGATACGCAGTATTTT. It specifies CASSAGVDTQYF.

V and J are TRBV30 and TRBJ1-2; 7 bases agree with TRBD1. V shed 2 bases, J shed 4 bases, and the junction held 4 bases outside the gene matches. This CDR3 has 13 residues. Germline CDR1 is GTSNPN and CDR2 is SVGIG (reference sequence). CDR3 in DNA: TGTGCCTGGAGTCCGGGACAGTCCTATGGCTACACCTTC. This codes for CAWSPGQSYGYTF.

In this sample, this clone turned up a few times. The V call is TRBV7-9, the J call TRBJ2-7; TRBD2 might be the D (6 bases). The V end lost 2 bases, the J end lost 1 base, and 9 bases lay between the germline ends. Germline V CDR1 and CDR2: SEHNR, FQNEAQ (reference sequence). This CDR3 is built from 14 residues. The CDR3 region has the DNA TGTGCCAGCAGCTTAAGACTAGGTTCCTACGAGCAGTACTTC. It encodes CASSLRLGSYEQYF.